In its sample, the clone carrying this TCR beta chain was seen once. What it recognizes is unknown. CDR3 length: 16 residues. The ends were cut back, 4 bases at V and 0 bases at J, with 19 bases in the middle. Germline V gives CDR1 SQVTM, CDR2 ANQGSEA. The table came from immunoSEQ multiplex PCR; TCRdb's copy has only in-frame clones and leaves some out. The top ten hold 6.5% to 8.5% of the sample, which has about 100,000 clones, roughly 92% seen once. This record belongs to a study of T cell responses to AZD1222 COVID-19 vaccine. Second-dose groups at about 4 or about 12 weeks were pooled. The study, taken as a whole, reports: Spike was spanned by vaccine-associated CD4 TCRs, which were dominant at 160-218 and 743-854. Donors skewed white British and female; clonal diversity was possibly underestimated. Two AZD1222 administrations were followed by greater Spike-specific TCR breadth and depth.

The source of this sequence is an adult who received the AZD1222 COVID-19 vaccine. This rearrangement joins TRBV29-1 to TRBJ2-7; D assignment may be TRBD1 or TRBD2 (5 bases each). The sample in question was peripheral blood, obtained 28 days after the second AZD1222 dose. The CDR3 DNA sequence: TGCAGCGTTGGAGGTAGAGAGAGGGGAAGCTCCTACGAGCAGTACTTC. Translation gives CSVGGRERGSSYEQYF.